Presented here are 8 T cell receptor beta chains from one specimen sequenced in a study of cytomegalovirus exposure and HLA in healthy donors. Researchers ran the PCR with 60 Vbeta and 13 Jbeta primers. The method was immunoSEQ multiplex PCR; TCRdb's version includes in-frame clones alone and lacks a portion of them. The table shows about 130,000 clones, with approximately 8.9% occurring only once. The sequenced material came from PBMCs. Receptor source: a woman aged 40 to 50 in good health and CMV-seropositive.

This chain joins TRBV6-1 and TRBJ2-3; D is perhaps TRBD2 (5 bases). The CDR3 is made up of 13 amino acids. Germline V gene data show CDR1 as MNHNS and CDR2 as SASEGT. V lost 8 bases to trimming and J lost 3 bases, with 12 bases between them. CDR3 sequence reads: CASCPSWTDTQYF. The CDR3 DNA reads TGTGCCAGCTGCCCTAGCTGGACAGATACGCAGTATTTT.

The chain joins TRBV4-2 to TRBJ2-3, with TRBD1 matching 10 bases. The CDR3 is made up of 17 amino acids. Per the germline V gene, CDR1 is LGHNA and CDR2 is YNFKEQ. V shed 3 bases and J 3 bases; nucleotides not matched to a gene: 9. The CDR3 region is CASSHLPGQGSTDTQYF. In DNA, the CDR3 is TGTGCCAGCAGCCATCTACCGGGACAGGGGTCGACAGATACGCAGTATTTT.

This clone was seen a handful of times. The chain is built from TRBV7-4 and TRBJ1-6, with D tentatively TRBD1 (5 bases). V was clipped by 4 bases and J by 7 bases, with 23 bases between them. The CDR3 runs to 18 residues. Germline CDR1 reads SGHVT; CDR2 reads SQSDAQ. CDR3 nucleotide sequence: TGTGCCAGCAGCTCTGGGGGGTGTATGCCTTTAGGCAATTCACCCCTCCACTTT. Translated, it gives CASSSGGCMPLGNSPLHF.

The sample holds a few counts of this clone. This specimen includes other DNA sequences encoding the same CDR3. The genes are TRBV19 and TRBJ2-2; the D is unclear. CDR3 size: 12 residues. Germline loops: CDR1 LNHDA, CDR2 SQIVND (reference sequence). The ends were cut back, 7 bases at V and 2 bases at J, with 5 bases in the middle. The CDR3 DNA reads TGTGCCAGTAACCTAAACACCGGGGAGCTGTTTTTT. Translated, it gives CASNLNTGELFF. The entire variable domain, with the rest obtained from reference TRBV19 and TRBJ2-2, is as follows: DGGITQSPKYLFRKEGQNVTLSCEQNLNHDAMYWYRQDPGQGLRLIYYSQIVNDFQKGDIAEGYSVSREKKESFPLTVTSAQKNPTAFYLCASNLNTGELFFGEGSRLTVL.

The V and J genes are TRBV4-3 and TRBJ2-3; TRBD1 is a possible D gene (5 bases). The CDR3 covers 15 residues. The V end lost 1 base, the J end lost 0 bases, and 8 bases lay between the germline ends. The germline CDR1 and CDR2 sequences are LGHNA and YSLEER. Here the CDR3 reads CASSQGQGSTDTQYF. CDR3 bases: TGCGCCAGCAGCCAAGGGCAGGGCAGCACAGATACGCAGTATTTT.

This clone has a handful of counts. The gene calls are TRBV6-1 and TRBJ2-3; 10 bases match TRBD2. The CDR3 has 15 residues. Germline lookup yields CDR1 MNHNS and CDR2 SASEGT. V was clipped by 1 base and J by 6 bases; unmatched bases: 4. CDR3 in amino acids: CASSEVSGGADTQYF. As DNA, the CDR3 is TGTGCCAGCAGTGAAGTAAGCGGGGGGGCCGATACGCAGTATTTT.

This clone was counted between two and nine times. This rearrangement joins TRBV2 to TRBJ2-2; tentatively, D is TRBD2 (5 bases). Germline lookup yields CDR1 SNHLY and CDR2 FYNNEI. The germline V and J ends were trimmed by 3 bases and 4 bases, with 6 bases remaining between them. The CDR3 length is 13 residues. The CDR3 DNA follows: TGTGCCAGCAGTGAGAGGGCCACCGGGGAGCTGTTTTTT. Residues: CASSERATGELFF.

V gene TRBV19 combines with J gene TRBJ1-2, with 8 bases matching TRBD1. This CDR3 is 14 amino acids long. V dropped 3 bases and J dropped 3; count of bases not matched to a gene: 3. CDR1 and CDR2 from the germline V gene are LNHDA and SQIVND (reference sequence). In nucleotides, the CDR3 is TGTGCCAGTAGTATCAACAGGGGGGACTATGGCTACACCTTC. Its protein product is CASSINRGDYGYTF.